One sample yielded the 19 T cell receptor beta chains listed below, sequenced in a study of PD-1 blockade in classical Hodgkin lymphoma. Described time point: cycle 4 day 1 (C4D1), after 6 weeks of nivolumab. Every patient experienced relapse after autologous stem cell transplantation, and brentuximab vedotin exposure varied. The authors enriched CD8+ T cells from thawed PBMCs via magnetic negative selection. Only in-frame clones appear in the TCRdb table, and some are missing; sequencing was by immunoSEQ multiplex PCR. The table has about 2,500 clones, over 60% seen once. Here the sequenced sample was CD8+ T cells from blood, taken before the fourth cycle of nivolumab. The receptor set was obtained from a human donor with classical Hodgkin lymphoma.

The CDR3, as DNA: TGTGCCAGCAGCTTAGGCGGGGCAAACGAGCAGTACTTC. Amino acids: CASSLGGANEQYF. The rearrangement uses TRBV11-1 and TRBJ2-7; D may be TRBD2 (6 bases). Germline V gives CDR1 SGHAT, CDR2 FQDESV (reference sequence). The length of the CDR3 is 13 residues. V was shortened by 1 base and J by 5 bases, with 9 bases between the two germline ends.

This clone was picked up one time. The chain's CDR3 is CASSWRGVDEAFF. The CDR3 DNA is TGTGCCAGCAGTTGGAGAGGGGTGGATGAAGCTTTCTTT. V gene TRBV6-6 combines with J gene TRBJ1-1; tentatively, D is TRBD1 (5 bases). Germline CDR1 is MNHNY and CDR2 is SVGAGI (reference sequence). V shed 4 bases and J shed 7 bases, with 13 bases lying between them. The CDR3 spans 13 residues.

This chain links TRBV7-9 with TRBJ2-7; D possibly corresponds to TRBD1 (6 bases). The CDR3 is made up of 15 amino acids. Looked up from germline, CDR1 is SEHNR and CDR2 is FQNEAQ (reference sequence). The V end lost 1 base, the J end lost 4 bases, and 14 bases lay between the germline ends. The CDR3 loop is CASSLVVSGAYEQYV. The CDR3 DNA sequence: TGTGCCAGCAGCTTAGTAGTCTCAGGGGCGTACGAGCAGTACGTC.

This clone was counted only a few times. V gene TRBV4-1 combines with J gene TRBJ1-5; D not resolved. Germline values: CDR1 MGHRA, CDR2 YSYEKL. The CDR3 consists of 13 residues. Deletions cut 7 bases from V and 7 bases from J, with 14 bases between. This CDR3 is CASTLHTGQPQHF. DNA for the CDR3: TGCGCCAGCACCCTCCATACCGGGCAGCCCCAGCATTTT.

This chain connects TRBV7-9 to TRBJ2-4; 12 bases fit TRBD1. Germline V CDR1 and CDR2: SEHNR, FQNEAQ (reference sequence). This CDR3 has 19 residues. The junction had 13 bases not matched to a gene; V was cut back by 5 bases and J by 2 bases. CDR3 protein: CASSPGPGQGARSKNIQYF. As DNA, the CDR3 is TGTGCCAGCAGCCCAGGACCGGGACAGGGGGCGCGGTCCAAAAACATTCAGTACTTC.

The chain combines TRBV28 with TRBJ1-2; a possible D gene is TRBD1 (5 bases). This CDR3 spans 14 amino acids. Germline V gives CDR1 MDHEN, CDR2 SYDVKM. V gave up 5 bases and J gave up 5 bases, with 15 bases separating them. The CDR3 sequence: CASSPTLGGYGYTF. In DNA, the CDR3 is TGTGCCAGCAGTCCAACCCTTGGGGGTTATGGCTACACCTTC.

The chain joins TRBV1 to TRBJ2-1. TRBV1 constitutes a pseudogene. This CDR3 spans 10 amino acids. The CDR3, as DNA: TGCACCAGCAACTACAATGAGCAGTTCTTC. This translates into CTSNYNEQFF.

This chain uses TRBV7-2 with TRBJ2-7, with D possibly being TRBD1 (5 bases). In germline, CDR1 is SGHTA, CDR2 FQGNSA. The CDR3 spans 13 residues. V was cut by 1 base and J by 6 bases, with 10 bases left in between. The CDR3 protein is CASSLGVGVEQYF. In nucleotides, the CDR3 is TGTGCCAGCAGCTTAGGTGTAGGGGTCGAGCAGTACTTC. The variable domain in full, completed from reference TRBV7-2 and TRBJ2-7, reads GAGVSQSPSNKVTEKGKDVELRCDPISGHTALYWYRQSLGQGLEFLIYFQGNSAPDKSGLPSDRFSAERTGGSVSTLTIQRTQQEDSAVYLCASSLGVGVEQYFGPGTRLTVT.

The CDR3 bases are TGTGCCAGCAGCCCGTGGGACAGGGGATCAGAAGATACGCAGTATTTT. Amino acids: CASSPWDRGSEDTQYF. The chain combines TRBV7-9 with TRBJ2-3, with 10 bases matching TRBD1. The V and J ends lost 5 bases and 5 bases, in that order; junction bases with no gene match: 10. The CDR3 length is 16 residues. Germline V gene lookup returns CDR1 SEHNR and CDR2 FQNEAQ (reference sequence).

A few counts support this clone. V is TRBV2 and J is TRBJ1-2, with a tentative D call TRBD1 (6 bases). The CDR3 is 14 amino acids. CDR1 is SNHLY, CDR2 FYNNEI, per germline. V lost 8 bases to trimming and J lost 5 bases, with 18 bases between them. CDR3 in amino acids: CASHGGLQGYGYTF. As DNA, the CDR3 is TGTGCCAGCCACGGGGGCCTACAGGGATATGGCTACACCTTC.

The rearrangement joins TRBV4-1 to TRBJ1-5; D unresolved. This CDR3 comprises 13 residues. The germline gives CDR1 MGHRA, CDR2 YSYEKL. The V end was cut by 1 base, the J end by 5 bases, with 6 bases between. CDR3 amino acids: CASSQVIYQPQHF. The CDR3 DNA reads as TGCGCCAGCAGCCAAGTTATCTATCAGCCCCAGCATTTT.

The rearrangement uses TRBV4-1 and TRBJ2-2; no clear D. The length of the CDR3 is 14 residues. Trimming pared 3 bases from V and 5 bases from J, leaving 10 bases between. Per germline, CDR1 MGHRA and CDR2 YSYEKL. The CDR3 nucleotides read TGCGCCAGCAGCCACGGTGTGGGGACCGGGGAGCTGTTTTTT. Protein product: CASSHGVGTGELFF.

This chain links TRBV6-5 with TRBJ2-1; the match to TRBD2 covers 12 bases. The CDR3 loop spans 15 amino acids. CDR1 and CDR2 from the germline V gene are MNHEY and SVGAGI. J gave up 8 bases and V 5 bases, and 7 bases lay outside the gene matches. In DNA form, the CDR3 reads TGTGCCAGCAGTAGACTAGCGGGGGATGTCTATGAGCAGTTCTTC. Its translation is CASSRLAGDVYEQFF.

The rearrangement uses TRBV27 and TRBJ1-2; D unresolved. The CDR3 totals 13 residues. V was trimmed by 3 bases and J by 2 bases, leaving 7 bases between them. Germline-derived CDR1 and CDR2 are MNHEY and SMNVEV (reference sequence). The CDR3 nucleotides read TGTGCCAGCAGTTTTGGCCCGAACTATGGCTACACCTTC. This sequence encodes CASSFGPNYGYTF.

This clone is termed medium-sized. The chain has TRBV6-6 and TRBJ1-1, with unresolved D. This CDR3 is built from 13 residues. Germline V gene data show CDR1 as MNHNY and CDR2 as SVGAGI (reference sequence). V lost 7 bases, J lost 1 base, and 10 bases lay in between. CDR3 bases: TGTGCCAGCATAGTCTGGGGGAACACTGAAGCTTTCTTT. This codes for CASIVWGNTEAFF.

V gene TRBV4-1 combines with J gene TRBJ1-1; D is ambiguous. CDR1 MGHRA and CDR2 YSYEKL come from the germline V gene. The CDR3 consists of 15 residues. Trimming shortened V by 2 bases and J by 3 bases, and 13 bases separated the two germline ends. The CDR3 DNA follows: TGCGCCAGCAGCCAACTTATGGACGGGTACACTGAAGCTTTCTTT. This translates into CASSQLMDGYTEAFF.

This clone was counted only a few times. The rearrangement uses TRBV7-2 and TRBJ2-5, with TRBD1 identical over 10 bases. The CDR3 consists of 15 residues. In germline, CDR1 is SGHTA, CDR2 FQGNSA. V shed 5 bases, J shed 5 bases, and the junction held 8 bases outside the gene matches. CDR3: CASSTPGQGTETQYF. As DNA, the CDR3 is TGTGCCAGCAGCACGCCGGGACAGGGGACGGAGACCCAGTACTTC.

The rearrangement links TRBV5-4 to TRBJ2-1; 14 bases are a match to TRBD2. Germline lookup yields CDR1 SGHNT and CDR2 YYREEE (reference sequence). The V gene end was trimmed by 10 bases and the J gene end by 5 bases; junction bases not matched to a gene: 8. The CDR3 length is 15 residues. CDR3 amino acids: CAAGTSGGLNNEQFF. The CDR3, as DNA: TGTGCCGCAGGGACTAGCGGGGGATTGAACAATGAGCAGTTCTTC.

The chain joins TRBV5-1 to TRBJ2-7; perhaps TRBD1 as D (5 bases). This CDR3 has 14 residues. Trimming removed 1 base at V and 3 bases at J, with 11 bases between. The germline gives CDR1 SGHRS, CDR2 YFSETQ. CDR3 DNA: TGCGCCAGCAGCTTGAACCAGGGCGTCTACGAGCAGTACGTC. This codes for CASSLNQGVYEQYV.